This T cell receptor beta chain was observed in a study of T cell responses to AZD1222 COVID-19 vaccine. The length of the CDR3 is 15 residues. The germline V gene encodes CDR1 SGDLS and CDR2 YYNGEE. The V and J ends lost 3 bases and 2 bases respectively, with 12 bases between them. General study findings and limits: Reports indicate that nearly half of spike-specific TCRs are directed at unmutated variant regions. Only a handful of AZD1222 recipients, roughly six in all, had baseline seropositivity. Clonal diversity was possibly underestimated, and the donors were mostly white British, with more females.

Method: immunoSEQ multiplex PCR; TCRdb's copy keeps in-frame clones and lacks some. The sample includes 55,000 to 90,000 clones, 84% of them seen just once. A word on this clone: The antigen is unknown.

The sequence was collected from an adult in good health. Sample: peripheral blood, taken on day 0 of AZD1222 vaccination. The chain carries TRBV9 and TRBJ1-3; D is unclear. The CDR3 DNA is TGTGCCAGCAGCGCTCAGGTAACCCCTGGAAACACCATATATTTT. This gives the protein CASSAQVTPGNTIYF.